This TCR beta chain came from a study of shared clonotypes between healthy human individuals. General study results and limits: Estimated richness was generally greater in naive than memory subsets.

Naive CD8 cells lacked CD45RO, underwent positive selection for CCR7 and left out terminally differentiated effector memory CD45RA+ cells. Nashville, Tennessee was home to all donors, each a Caucasian adult. In the case of this clone: Its antigen is undetermined.

Genomic DNA of each subset was evenly split across several immunoSEQ plates. Sorted-subset replicate PCRs used roughly 210 ng of genomic DNA. This amount corresponded to 30,000 to 35,000 T cell genomes. The method was immunoSEQ multiplex PCR; TCRdb's version includes in-frame clones alone and lacks a portion of them. The sample has millions of clones, about 93% seen once. V was clipped by 6 bases and J by 2 bases, with 9 bases between them. There are 13 residues in the CDR3. Germline lookup yields CDR1 LNHDA and CDR2 SQIVND (reference sequence). The TCR originated in a man aged 18-30 years in good health. Some clones in this sample may be carry-over from other donors' samples. The sample consisted of naive CD8+ T cells from PBMCs. V usage is TRBV19 and J usage is TRBJ2-3; D is perhaps TRBD1 (6 bases). CDR3 nucleotides: TGTGCCAGTAGGAACAGGGACACAGATACGCAGTATTTT. This sequence encodes CASRNRDTDTQYF.